Below, 27 T cell receptor beta chains from the same sample are listed, as sequenced in a study of technical replicates of blood from a handful of donors. Repertoires were generated with immunoSEQ multiplex PCR, while TCRdb's copy carries only in-frame clones and drops some. The sample lists around 53,000 clones, roughly 86% seen once, with more than 4.5% in the top ten. Specimen: PBMCs. Receptors were obtained from a human donor in good health. Some clones in this sample may be carry-over from other donors' samples.

The chain carries TRBV6-5 and TRBJ2-7, with D perhaps matching TRBD1 (5 bases). Germline values: CDR1 MNHEY, CDR2 SVGAGI. The length of the CDR3 is 15 residues. V was cut by 7 bases and J by 2 bases, with 18 bases left in between. In DNA form, the CDR3 reads TGTGCCAGCACCCAGGGCTGGCAGGGCCCCTACGAGCAGTACTTC. Its protein product is CASTQGWQGPYEQYF.

V gene TRBV5-1 combines with J gene TRBJ1-1, with 8 nucleotides matching TRBD1. The CDR3 has 16 residues. V shed 3 bases, J shed 1 base, and the junction held 8 bases outside the gene matches. CDR1 and CDR2 from the germline V gene are SGHRS and YFSETQ. DNA of the CDR3: TGCGCCAGCAGCTACCGGACAGGGCGCCCGAACACTGAAGCTTTCTTT. This sequence encodes CASSYRTGRPNTEAFF.

This chain links TRBV7-9 with TRBJ1-2; 7 bases agree with TRBD1. This CDR3 is 14 amino acids long. The germline V gene has CDR1 SEHNR and CDR2 FQNEAQ (reference sequence). V shed 5 bases, J shed 7 bases, and the junction held 10 bases outside the gene matches. CDR3 protein: CASSPDREPGGYTF. Here the CDR3 DNA reads TGTGCCAGCAGCCCCGACAGGGAGCCTGGTGGCTACACCTTC.

The V call is TRBV2, the J call TRBJ2-2, with TRBD1 matching over 11 bases. Germline CDR1 SNHLY, CDR2 FYNNEI. V was pared by 6 bases and J by 3 bases, with 9 bases of the junction left unmatched. The CDR3 sequence is 17 residues long. The CDR3: CASSEMGGQGDTGELFF. In nucleotides, the CDR3 is TGTGCCAGCAGCGAAATGGGGGGACAGGGGGACACCGGGGAGCTGTTTTTT.

The chain carries TRBV9 and TRBJ2-6; D is undetermined. Germline values: CDR1 SGDLS, CDR2 YYNGEE. The CDR3 loop spans 15 amino acids. The V and J ends lost 0 bases and 2 bases respectively, with 6 bases between them. This CDR3 reads CASSVAVTGANVLTF. The CDR3 bases are TGTGCCAGCAGCGTAGCTGTAACTGGGGCCAACGTCCTGACTTTC.

The chain has TRBV5-1 and TRBJ2-7; the match to TRBD2 covers 9 bases. J was trimmed by 5 bases and V by 2 bases; bases with no gene match: 5. This CDR3 contains 14 residues. Germline CDR1 and CDR2: SGHRS and YFSETQ. The CDR3: CASSLAGGEDEQYF. The CDR3 DNA reads as TGCGCCAGCAGCTTAGCGGGAGGCGAGGACGAGCAGTACTTC.

The J gene is TRBJ2-5, the V gene TRBV6-5; possibly TRBD1 for D (5 bases). CDR1 is MNHEY, CDR2 SVGAGI, per germline. CDR3 length: 16 amino acids. V was cut by 0 bases and J by 1 base, with 12 bases left in between. CDR3 in DNA: TGTGCCAGCAGTTACTCTGCAGGGCGGCCCCAAGAGACCCAGTACTTC. Translating gives CASSYSAGRPQETQYF.

The chain joins TRBV6-4 to TRBJ1-2; D is unclear. This CDR3 has 14 residues. From germline, CDR1 is MRHNA and CDR2 SNTAGT. With 4 bases removed from V and 2 bases from J, the gap between germline ends came to 11 bases. The CDR3 spells CASSATSANYGYTF. The DNA for the CDR3 is TGTGCCAGCAGTGCCACCAGCGCAAACTATGGCTACACCTTC.

This chain links TRBV30 with TRBJ2-7; 7 bases align to TRBD2. The ends lost 3 bases at V and 2 bases at J; junction bases unmatched: 1. CDR1 is GTSNPN, CDR2 SVGIG, per germline (reference sequence). This CDR3 is 12 amino acids long. The DNA of the CDR3 is TGTGCCTGGAGCCTAGCGGCCTACGAGCAGTACTTC. Translated, it gives CAWSLAAYEQYF.

V is TRBV2 and J is TRBJ2-2, with 9 bases that match TRBD1. Germline CDR1 SNHLY, CDR2 FYNNEI. The CDR3 is 14 amino acids. V was pared by 6 bases and J by 4 bases, with 3 bases of the junction left unmatched. The CDR3 protein is CASRGQGFTGELFF. For the CDR3, the DNA is TGTGCCAGCAGGGGACAGGGATTCACCGGGGAGCTGTTTTTT.

The chain has TRBV27 and TRBJ2-1; tentatively, D is TRBD2 (5 bases). Germline V gives CDR1 MNHEY, CDR2 SMNVEV (reference sequence). There are 14 residues in the CDR3. V was shortened by 9 bases and J by 1 base, with 13 bases between the two germline ends. CDR3 amino acids: CASLGRGSYNEQFF. In DNA, the CDR3 is TGTGCCAGTCTTGGCCGGGGTTCCTACAATGAGCAGTTCTTC.

The V call is TRBV30, the J call TRBJ1-5; D is perhaps TRBD1 (6 bases). Germline-derived CDR1 and CDR2 are GTSNPN and SVGIG (reference sequence). Trimming shortened V by 2 bases and J by 0 bases, and 11 bases separated the two germline ends. There are 15 residues in the CDR3. CDR3 sequence reads: CAWSLGGNSNQPQHF. CDR3 DNA: TGTGCCTGGAGTTTAGGGGGAAATAGCAATCAGCCCCAGCATTTT.

The chain joins TRBV5-1 to TRBJ1-1; maybe TRBD1 (6 bases). The CDR3 runs 14 residues. V lost 0 bases and J lost 12, with 18 bases in between. Germline V lookup: CDR1 SGHRS, CDR2 YFSETQ. This chain's CDR3 is CASSLEGEGGNSFF. In DNA form, the CDR3 reads TGCGCCAGCAGCTTGGAGGGGGAGGGCGGGAACTCTTTCTTT.

This clone was picked up a small number of times. This chain links TRBV7-2 with TRBJ2-3, with D unclear. Trimming removed 1 base from V and 0 bases from J, with 8 bases in between. The CDR3 runs 15 residues. Germline lookup yields CDR1 SGHTA and CDR2 FQGNSA. The CDR3, as DNA: TGTGCCAGCAGCTTAGTTGCCGGGAGCACAGATACGCAGTATTTT. Residues: CASSLVAGSTDTQYF.

The rearrangement links TRBV27 to TRBJ2-7; TRBD1 matches 7 bases. Losses at the gene ends were 3 bases for V and 5 bases for J; bases not matched to a gene: 4. This CDR3 has 13 amino acids. Germline CDR1 and CDR2: MNHEY and SMNVEV (reference sequence). The CDR3 here is CASSFTGAHEQYF. The CDR3 nucleotides are TGTGCCAGCAGTTTCACAGGGGCCCACGAGCAGTACTTC.

The J gene is TRBJ1-4, the V gene TRBV7-9; the D gene is possibly TRBD1 (6 bases). V was clipped by 5 bases and J by 7 bases, with 17 bases between them. The CDR3 runs to 15 residues. Germline CDR1 and CDR2: SEHNR and FQNEAQ (reference sequence). The CDR3 reads CASSPLGGRFEKLFF. DNA for the CDR3: TGTGCCAGCAGCCCCCTCGGGGGGCGCTTTGAAAAACTGTTTTTT. The variable domain in full, with the rest retrieved from reference TRBV7-9 and TRBJ1-4, is DTGVSQNPRHKITKRGQNVTFRCDPISEHNRLYWYRQTLGQGPEFLTYFQNEAQLEKSRLLSDRFSAERPKGSFSTLEIQRTEQGDSAMYLCASSPLGGRFEKLFFGSGTQLSVL.

The chain couples TRBV7-6 to TRBJ1-1; TRBD1 is a possible D gene (6 bases). Germline CDR1 SGHVS, CDR2 FNYEAQ. CDR3 length: 13 residues. Deletions cut 0 bases from V and 10 bases from J, with 12 bases between. The CDR3 reads CASSLAPGGRAFF. In nucleotides, the CDR3 is TGTGCCAGCAGCTTAGCGCCGGGGGGGCGAGCTTTCTTT.

The rearrangement links TRBV7-8 to TRBJ2-2; 7 bases agree with TRBD1. Germline loops: CDR1 SGHVS, CDR2 FQNEAQ. V shed 5 bases, J shed 1 base, and the junction held 4 bases outside the gene matches. The CDR3 consists of 15 residues. The CDR3 region has the DNA TGTGCCAGCAGCCTTCGGACAGGGAACACCGGGGAGCTGTTTTTT. This gives the protein CASSLRTGNTGELFF. Variable domain in full (rest from reference TRBV7-8 and TRBJ2-2): GAGVSQSPRYKVAKRGQDVALRCDPISGHVSLFWYQQALGQGPEFLTYFQNEAQLDKSGLPSDRFFAERPEGSVSTLKIQRTQQEDSAVYLCASSLRTGNTGELFFGEGSRLTVL.

The V gene is TRBV18, the J gene TRBJ2-7; 7 positions agree with TRBD1. V lost 1 base to trimming and J lost 3 bases; unmatched junction nucleotides: 6. Germline lookup yields CDR1 KGHSH and CDR2 LQKENI. The CDR3 length is 15 residues. The CDR3 bases are TGTGCCAGCTCACCACAAGGGGGCGCCGACTACGAGCAGTACTTC. Protein product: CASSPQGGADYEQYF.

The chain employs TRBV6-5 and TRBJ2-7, with D tentatively TRBD1 (5 bases). Per the germline V gene, CDR1 is MNHEY and CDR2 is SVGAGI. The CDR3 covers 15 residues. V was clipped by 3 bases and J by 0 bases, with 12 bases between them. CDR3 coding DNA: TGTGCCAGCAGTTATAGGCCAGGGATCTCCTACGAGCAGTACTTC. Translated: CASSYRPGISYEQYF.

V is TRBV18 and J is TRBJ2-7; no clear D gene. In germline, CDR1 is KGHSH, CDR2 LQKENI. The CDR3 extends over 12 amino acids. V was trimmed by 3 bases and J by 4 bases, leaving 7 bases between them. The CDR3 sequence: CASSPKLYEQYF. As DNA, the CDR3 is TGTGCCAGCTCACCTAAACTTTACGAGCAGTACTTC.

V and J are TRBV5-6 and TRBJ2-5; 11 bases are a match to TRBD1. The CDR3 totals 17 residues. V was clipped by 3 bases and J by 1 base; unmatched bases: 8. From germline, CDR1 is SGHDT and CDR2 YYEEEE. CDR3 sequence: CASSYWPDRGPQETQYF. The CDR3 DNA is TGTGCCAGCAGCTACTGGCCGGACAGGGGGCCCCAAGAGACCCAGTACTTC. The whole variable domain, filled in from reference TRBV5-6 and TRBJ2-5, reads DAGVTQSPTHLIKTRGQQVTLRCSPKSGHDTVSWYQQALGQGPQFIFQYYEEEERQRGNFPDRFSGHQFPNYSSELNVNALLLGDSALYLCASSYWPDRGPQETQYFGPGTRLLVL.

The J gene is TRBJ1-1, the V gene TRBV6-4; TRBD1 might be the D (6 bases). CDR3 length: 17 amino acids. Germline-derived CDR1 and CDR2 are MRHNA and SNTAGT. V was pared by 0 bases and J by 0 bases, with 14 bases between. The CDR3 reads CASSDSGGGDMNTEAFF. The CDR3 bases are TGTGCCAGCAGTGACTCAGGGGGAGGGGATATGAACACTGAAGCTTTCTTT.

As for this clone: Relative to the germline gene, one junction end is altered; a read error may explain this. The rearrangement joins TRBV6-1 to TRBJ2-7, with D possibly TRBD1 on 7 matching bases. The CDR3 covers 17 residues. CDR1 is MNHNS and CDR2 is SASEGT in the germline V gene. CDR3 in amino acids: CASSARGWRGQTYKQYF. The CDR3 DNA sequence: TGTGCCAGCAGTGCCAGGGGTTGGAGGGGACAGACCTACAAGCAGTACTTC.

The chain is built from TRBV7-6 and TRBJ1-6; no reliable D call. Germline V gives CDR1 SGHVS, CDR2 FNYEAQ. The CDR3 contains 16 residues. V was shortened by 5 bases and J by 0 bases, with 11 bases between the two germline ends. This CDR3 is CASSNGAGSYNSPLHF. The CDR3 bases are TGTGCCAGCAGCAACGGAGCTGGCTCCTATAATTCACCCCTCCACTTT.

This chain links TRBV29-1 with TRBJ2-1; tentative D call: TRBD2 (5 bases). This CDR3 is 11 amino acids long. CDR1 and CDR2 from the germline V gene are SQVTM and ANQGSEA. V lost 5 bases, J lost 10 bases, and 12 bases lay in between. CDR3 sequence: CSVLSSLEQFF. The CDR3 DNA sequence: TGCAGCGTTCTTTCTAGCTTGGAGCAGTTCTTC.

V and J are TRBV11-2 and TRBJ2-7; 8 nucleotides agree with TRBD1. V was clipped by 1 base and J by 3 bases; unmatched bases: 5. CDR1 is SGHAT, CDR2 FQNNGV, per germline. The CDR3 runs 15 residues. The CDR3 region has the DNA TGTGCCAGCAGCTTAGCCAGGGGGCAGGTCTACGAGCAGTACTTC. Its protein is CASSLARGQVYEQYF.